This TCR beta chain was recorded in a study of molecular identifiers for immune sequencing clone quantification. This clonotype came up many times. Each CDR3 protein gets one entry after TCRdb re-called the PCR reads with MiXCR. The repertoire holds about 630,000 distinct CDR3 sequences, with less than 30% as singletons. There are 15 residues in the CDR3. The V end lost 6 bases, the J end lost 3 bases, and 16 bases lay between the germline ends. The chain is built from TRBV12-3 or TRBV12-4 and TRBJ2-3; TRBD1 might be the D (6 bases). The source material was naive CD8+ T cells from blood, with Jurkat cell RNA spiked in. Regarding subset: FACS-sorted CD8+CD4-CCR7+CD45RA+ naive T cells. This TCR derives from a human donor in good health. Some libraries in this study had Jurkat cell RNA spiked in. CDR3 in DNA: TGTGCCAGCAGCCGAACCGGGACAACGACAGATACGCAGTATTTT. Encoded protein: CASSRTGTTTDTQYF.